This T cell receptor (beta chain) comes out of a study of blood T cell repertoires in COVID-19 (dated by TCRdb to the early 2020s). The study in broad terms: Samples covering the acute and convalescent phases of COVID-19 were provided by collaborators in the United States, Italy and Spain. Where available, HLA class I and class II types were obtained from metadata supplied by the sample provider rather than from assay-based typing. The samples were drawn from two sources: the first 160 participants of the ongoing ImmuneRACE study, and 1,000 to 1,500 subjects contributed by 6 global collaborators. The material from the prospective study consisted of cDNA or gDNA derived from T cells, B-cell-depleted T cells, or PBMCs. The repertoires were made available in a free public database intended to serve as a resource for research on the immune response to SARS-CoV-2. Sample metadata almost always included a de-identified subject ID, COVID-19 status, age in years and sex. Subjects who had been exposed to COVID-19, were actively infected with it, or had recovered from it provided the deeply sampled blood TCRbeta repertoires that made up the dataset. The research as a whole found: How much clinical and demographic metadata was included differed by source and by participant, and the metadata was provided uncurated.

The collaborating institutions used their own protocols to collect whole blood in K2EDTA tubes. Collaborator samples were shipped for TCRbeta analysis as frozen whole blood, isolated PBMCs, or DNA extracted from either sample type. TCRbeta CDR3 regions were amplified from genomic DNA by means of the immunoSEQ Assay, a bias-controlled multiplex PCR. Per the source publication's procedure: Nucleated cell counts per sample were estimated from amplification of reference gene primers within the assay. To quantify the absolute abundance of each unique TCRbeta CDR3 rearrangement, sequence reads were collapsed and filtered. For each sample, productive Simpson clonality was calculated as the square root of Simpson's diversity index across productive rearrangements. TCRdb retrieved this table from immuneACCESS and kept in-frame rearrangements only. Not all clones are present; in checked studies, unresolved V genes account for under half, and no reason is known for the remainder. That table furnishes V, J and clone size, whereas the DNA furnished D and trimming. Counted in this sample were roughly 390,000 clones; less than 85% of them appeared once. In total, the top ten clones hold roughly 3.7% of the sample.

The germline V gene encodes CDR1 SGHRS and CDR2 YFSETQ. Spanning cysteine to phenylalanine, the CDR3 consists of 15 amino acids. The kept DNA is CDR3 alone, 45 bases in frame from the first base. V is shortened by 0 bases, J by 4 bases, and the region joining them spans 14 bases. This clone has just a few counts. Its recognized antigen is unknown. Base qualities are not at hand, and no much larger clone is one base apart. This receptor chain uses TRBV5-1 and TRBJ2-7, with no confident D gene call. The sample taken for sequencing was peripheral blood. The TCR was taken from a woman in her late teens or twenties with acute or convalescent COVID-19. The nucleotide sequence reads TGCGCCAGCAGCTTGGAATCGCACAGTAAATACGAGCAGTACTTC. This is translated as CASSLESHSKYEQYF.